This entry features one TCR beta chain sequence. Its cognate antigen has yet to be identified. It has no much larger one-base neighbor in the sample; base qualities were not kept. This entry is derived from a study of CD8+ T cells in alopecia areata (dated by TCRdb to between 2018 and 2020). As for the study more broadly: The treated patients took part in an open-label pilot trial in which moderate-to-severe alopecia areata was treated with oral tofacitinib at 5 to 10 mg twice daily. Tofacitinib was given for 6 to 18 months, followed by 6 months of follow-up off drug to assess delayed response and recurrence. The study used high-throughput TCRbeta sequencing to examine T cell clonal expansion in alopecia areata, in both the C3H/HeJ mouse model and human patients. On the human side, TCRbeta sequencing was run on scalp tissue and on sorted CD4+ and CD8+ peripheral blood T cells from healthy controls and from alopecia areata patients with either patchy or totalis/universalis disease. Biopsies were taken from tofacitinib-treated patients at baseline and again at 4 and 24 weeks into treatment, and several of those patients also had a later scalp biopsy. Clonality in the scalp was compared among normal scalp (n=4), patchy alopecia areata scalp (n=8), and alopecia totalis/universalis scalp (n=8). The RNA source kit depended on sample type: the PAXgene miRNA kit for fixed scalp, the miRNeasy kit for PBMCs, and the RNeasy kit for mouse skin. TCRbeta CDR3 regions were amplified by immunoSEQ multiplex PCR using 35 Vbeta forward and 13 Jbeta reverse primers. The study at large found these results: Compared with normal scalp, lesional scalp had higher clonality and more expanded CD8+ clones, particularly in alopecia totalis/universalis, a pattern that suggests antigenic drive. Shared TCR sequences between patients were less evident than in mice, which may be partly attributable to HLA diversity in the patient population. Unlike mouse skin, which is dominated by gammadelta T cells, normal human skin has resident alphabeta T cells that are also sequenced, and this complicates analysis of the scalp TCR repertoire.

Library generation was performed with the immunoSEQ multiplex PCR assay. RNA was extracted from all samples and reverse transcribed into cDNA, which served as template for TCR sequencing. First-strand cDNA was synthesized with SuperScript III using a 2:1 mix of oligo-dT and random hexamers. A synthetic immune receptor repertoire was used to assess amplification bias, and residual bias was removed computationally. The study's processing was this. Raw reads were preprocessed to remove errors, and CDR3 was defined according to IMGT conventions as the region from the conserved cysteine to phenylalanine. To get clonality, Shannon entropy was normalized by log2 of the number of productive unique TCRs and the result was subtracted from 1. Whether scalp clones were CD4 or CD8 was inferred by matching scalp TCRbeta sequences against CD4 and CD8 repertoires sorted from blood. As stored in TCRdb, this immuneACCESS dataset retains in-frame rearrangements with V and J assigned. A fraction of the clones does not appear; measured against another copy, unresolved V genes explain less than half of the discrepancy, and the remainder lacks a known reason. The DNA gave D and trimming, while V, J and clone size come from that table. For this sample the table gives some 150,000 clones, of which 45% to 55% were detected only once. Approximately 19% of the sample rests with the top ten.

The time point label for this specimen denotes: baseline before oral tofacitinib. Peripheral blood and lesional scalp punch biopsies were obtained from patients with alopecia areata. PBMCs were isolated by density centrifugation and stained for CD3, CD4 and CD8, and CD4+ and CD8+ T cells were sorted on a FACSAria. Measured from the cysteine to the phenylalanine, the CDR3 is 11 residues long. The entry retains the CDR3 DNA only, 33 bases that are in frame from base 1. Taken from the germline V gene, the CDR1 and CDR2 loops are SNHLY and FYNNEI. The chain links TRBV2 with TRBJ2-1; TRBD1 is a weak D gene call, 6 bases matching. The source was CD8+ T cells sorted from blood, collected at week 0. This TCR was recovered from a human donor with alopecia areata. The sequenced DNA is TGTACCACCAGGGTGGGGGCTGAGCAGTTCTTC. The encoded protein is CTTRVGAEQFF.